Below, 18 T cell receptor beta chains from the same sample are listed, as sequenced in a study of cytomegalovirus exposure and HLA in healthy donors. The assay was immunoSEQ multiplex PCR, and TCRdb's table has in-frame clones only and misses some. The repertoire holds fewer than 400,000 clones, approximately 88% seen once, with roughly 0.96% in the top ten. Sequences were obtained from PBMCs. All receptors come from a man aged 30 to 39 in good health and CMV-seronegative.

The chain uses TRBV13 and TRBJ2-3; 10 positions match TRBD2. Germline V CDR1 and CDR2: PRHDT, FYEKMQ (reference sequence). J was trimmed by 4 bases and V by 1 base; bases with no gene match: 14. The length of the CDR3 is 19 residues. The CDR3 loop reads CASSLALAGASSGSDTQYF. DNA for the CDR3: TGTGCCAGCAGCTTAGCTCTAGCGGGGGCCTCTAGCGGTTCAGATACGCAGTATTTT.

The gene calls are TRBV7-2 and TRBJ2-5; 12 bases line up with TRBD2. Trimming cost V 4 bases and J 4 bases; bases outside gene matches: 10. Germline CDR1 SGHTA, CDR2 FQGNSA. This CDR3 region has 17 residues. CDR3 loop: CASSSQTSGGKRETQYF. The CDR3 DNA is TGTGCCAGCAGCTCCCAGACTAGCGGGGGTAAGAGAGAGACCCAGTACTTC.

J is TRBJ2-3 and V is TRBV7-9; 7 bases fit TRBD2. This CDR3 is 17 amino acids long. The trim removed 5 bases at V and 2 bases at J, leaving 13 bases unmatched. CDR1 is SEHNR and CDR2 is FQNEAQ in the germline V gene (reference sequence). CDR3 DNA: TGTGCCAGCAGCGATCCCCCTGGGGGACTAATCACAGATACGCAGTATTTT. Protein: CASSDPPGGLITDTQYF.

V is TRBV30 and J is TRBJ2-6; a possible D gene is TRBD1 (5 bases). The CDR3 is 13 amino acids. Trimming removed 6 bases at V and 0 bases at J, with 6 bases between. Germline CDR1 and CDR2: GTSNPN and SVGIG (reference sequence). CDR3 residues: CACDSSGANVLTF. CDR3 coding DNA: TGTGCCTGCGACAGCTCTGGGGCCAACGTCCTGACTTTC.

CDR3 sequence (DNA): TGTGCCAGCAGCTTGGCAGGGGTAGGAGAGACCCAGTACTTC. It codes for CASSLAGVGETQYF. The chain links TRBV7-6 to TRBJ2-5; D is perhaps TRBD1 (6 bases). The CDR3 sequence is 14 residues long. Trimming pared 3 bases from V and 4 bases from J, leaving 12 bases between. The germline gives CDR1 SGHVS, CDR2 FNYEAQ.

V and J are TRBV18 and TRBJ2-1; 11 nucleotides match TRBD1. V was pared by 0 bases and J by 1 base, with 5 bases of the junction left unmatched. Germline assignment: CDR1 KGHSH and CDR2 LQKENI. The CDR3 length is 18 residues. CDR3 in amino acids: CASSPPTGQGGSYNEQFF. The CDR3 nucleotides are TGTGCCAGCTCACCACCGACGGGACAGGGGGGTTCCTACAATGAGCAGTTCTTC.

The chain combines TRBV2 with TRBJ2-3, with 7 bases aligning to TRBD2. The CDR3 is made up of 18 amino acids. Germline trimming cut 1 base from V and 2 bases from J; bases unmatched to any gene: 12. Germline V gives CDR1 SNHLY, CDR2 FYNNEI. The CDR3 sequence is CASSEGYRASGNTDTQYF. CDR3 bases: TGTGCCAGCAGTGAAGGGTATCGGGCTAGCGGAAACACAGATACGCAGTATTTT.

This clone was detected only once. The chain employs TRBV6-6 and TRBJ2-7; D call uncertain. The V and J ends lost 10 bases and 4 bases respectively, with 17 bases between them. The CDR3 has 13 residues. Germline lookup yields CDR1 MNHNY and CDR2 SVGAGI (reference sequence). CDR3 region: CATTPETLYEQYF. CDR3 nucleotide sequence: TGTGCCACCACCCCGGAGACTTTATACGAGCAGTACTTC.

This clone has a handful of counts. The V gene is TRBV6-5, the J gene TRBJ1-5; no firm D call. The ends were cut back, 6 bases at V and 6 bases at J, with 12 bases in the middle. The CDR3 is 13 residues long. Germline lookup yields CDR1 MNHEY and CDR2 SVGAGI. The CDR3 bases are TGTGCCAGCAGCCTTTCGACTGTTCAGCCCCAGCATTTT. The encoded protein is CASSLSTVQPQHF.

On this clone: Within the sample, other DNA sequences also encode this same CDR3. The CDR3 protein is CASSLQGNQPQHF. The DNA for the CDR3 is TGTGCCAGCAGTTTACAGGGGAATCAGCCCCAGCATTTT. This sequence joins TRBV27 and TRBJ1-5, with D maybe TRBD1 (6 bases). Germline V gene sequence: CDR1 MNHEY, CDR2 SMNVEV (reference sequence). Trimming removed 2 bases from V and 4 bases from J, with 6 bases in between. This CDR3 is built from 13 residues.

This chain joins TRBV19 and TRBJ2-6, with D unclear. V lost 6 bases and J lost 1, with 13 bases in between. The CDR3 contains 16 residues. Germline assignment: CDR1 LNHDA and CDR2 SQIVND (reference sequence). The DNA of the CDR3 is TGTGCCAGTAGCCAGGTTCCCAGGTCTGGGGCCAACGTCCTGACTTTC. As protein: CASSQVPRSGANVLTF.

V gene TRBV10-2 combines with J gene TRBJ1-4, with 9 bases that match TRBD1. After removal of 8 bases from V and 15 bases from J, the junction contained 10 bases not matched to a gene. The CDR3 covers 12 residues. Per germline, CDR1 WSHSY and CDR2 SAAADI. The CDR3 loop reads CASRDRALFVFF. The CDR3 DNA reads TGCGCCAGCCGGGACAGGGCCCTTTTCGTGTTTTTT.

The chain employs TRBV27 and TRBJ2-1, with D possibly TRBD2 on 5 matching bases. The CDR3 is 14 residues long. Germline CDR1 is MNHEY and CDR2 is SMNVEV (reference sequence). Trimming cost V 5 bases and J 6 bases, with 14 bases left between them. Written as DNA, the CDR3 is TGTGCCAGCAGTATCCTTCGCGGACTCAATGAGCAGTTCTTC. Amino acid sequence: CASSILRGLNEQFF.

This clone was found once. The DNA for the CDR3 is TGTGCCAGCAGCCCGCCGACAGGGGGGACCGGGGAGCTGTTTTTT. Its translation is CASSPPTGGTGELFF. The chain employs TRBV5-5 and TRBJ2-2, with 9 bases aligning to TRBD1. This CDR3 region has 15 residues. V lost 4 bases, J lost 5 bases, and 6 bases stayed unmatched. Germline V gene data show CDR1 as SGHKS and CDR2 as YYEKEE (reference sequence).

V gene TRBV10-3 combines with J gene TRBJ2-7; TRBD2 matches 14 bases. The CDR3 covers 20 residues. Trimming at V came to 4 bases and at J to 3 bases, leaving 17 bases not matched to a gene. Germline V gene lookup returns CDR1 ENHRY and CDR2 SYGVKD. The chain's CDR3 is CAISVYGGTSGGESIYEQYF. DNA for the CDR3: TGTGCCATCAGTGTCTACGGCGGGACTAGCGGGGGTGAGTCTATCTACGAGCAGTACTTC.

CDR3 region: CASSPEAEVGWGELFF. The CDR3 DNA sequence: TGTGCCAGCTCACCTGAGGCGGAAGTAGGATGGGGGGAGCTGTTTTTT. V and J are TRBV18 and TRBJ2-2; the D is unclear. With 3 bases removed from V and 8 bases from J, the gap between germline ends came to 19 bases. The length of the CDR3 is 16 residues. CDR1 KGHSH and CDR2 LQKENI come from the germline V gene.

This chain joins TRBV5-1 and TRBJ2-3; 8 bases line up with TRBD1. After removal of 6 bases from V and 3 bases from J, the junction contained 6 bases not matched to a gene. Per the germline V gene, CDR1 is SGHRS and CDR2 is YFSETQ. This CDR3 has 14 residues. The CDR3 loop is CASTETGGTDTQYF. The CDR3 DNA reads TGCGCCAGCACTGAAACAGGGGGAACAGATACGCAGTATTTT. The whole variable domain, filled in from reference TRBV5-1 and TRBJ2-3, reads KAGVTQTPRYLIKTRGQQVTLSCSPISGHRSVSWYQQTPGQGLQFLFEYFSETQRNKGNFPGRFSGRQFSNSRSEMNVSTLELGDSALYLCASTETGGTDTQYFGPGTRLTVL.

The chain has TRBV6-1 and TRBJ1-2; perhaps TRBD1 as D (6 bases). Germline CDR1 is MNHNS and CDR2 is SASEGT. The germline V and J ends were trimmed by 9 bases and 2 bases, with 19 bases remaining between them. This CDR3 spans 15 amino acids. CDR3 coding DNA: TGTGCCAGTTTTCTACAGGGAACCCCGAACTATGGCTACACCTTC. Translating it yields CASFLQGTPNYGYTF.